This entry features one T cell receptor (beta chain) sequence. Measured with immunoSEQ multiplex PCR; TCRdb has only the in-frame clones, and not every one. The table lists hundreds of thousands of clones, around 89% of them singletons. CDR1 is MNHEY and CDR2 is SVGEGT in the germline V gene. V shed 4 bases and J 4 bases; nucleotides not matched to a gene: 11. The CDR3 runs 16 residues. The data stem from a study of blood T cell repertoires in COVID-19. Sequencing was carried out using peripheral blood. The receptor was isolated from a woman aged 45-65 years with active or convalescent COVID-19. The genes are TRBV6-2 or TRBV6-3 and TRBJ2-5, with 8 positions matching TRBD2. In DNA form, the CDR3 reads TGTGCCAGCAGTTCCAACACCCGACTAGCGCTAGAGACCCAGTACTTC. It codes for CASSSNTRLALETQYF.